The clone carrying this T cell receptor beta chain was recorded only once. The data stem from a study of blood T cell repertoires in COVID-19. As for the study in general: Spain, Italy and the United States supplied samples that represented acute and convalescent COVID-19. In each case, the material was cDNA or gDNA derived from T cells, B-cell-depleted T cells, or PBMCs.

Using immunoSEQ multiplex PCR, the repertoire was profiled, and TCRdb retains in-frame clones only, with some absent. The sample carries 200,000 or so clones, roughly 80% recorded once. CDR3 length: 15 amino acids. Germline values: CDR1 SGHVS, CDR2 FNYEAQ. The V and J ends lost 3 bases and 2 bases, in that order; junction bases with no gene match: 3. The J gene is TRBJ2-7, the V gene TRBV7-6; the match to TRBD2 covers 11 bases. This receptor was obtained from a woman younger than 45 with acute or convalescent COVID-19. The sample taken for sequencing was peripheral blood. The CDR3 DNA follows: TGTGCCAGCAGCTTGGCTAGCGGGGGGACCTACGAGCAGTACTTC. As protein: CASSLASGGTYEQYF.